Included here is one T cell receptor beta chain sequence, with context. Its antigen remains unknown. The trim removed 3 bases at V and 5 bases at J, leaving 4 bases unmatched. In germline, CDR1 is MGHRA, CDR2 YSYEKL. The CDR3 loop spans 13 amino acids. TCRdb re-derived calls from the 5' RACE reads in MiXCR, one entry per CDR3 protein. The table records hundreds of thousands of distinct CDR3 sequences, 15% to 20% of them present only once. These data come from a study of T-cell memory formation after mild COVID-19. General study results and limits: In pre-infection memory, a portion of responding clones appeared, which suggested that cross-reactive memory joined. The second-wave clones peaking on day 37 were not confirmed as SARS-CoV-2-specific.

This TCR derives from a man aged 18 to 35 who had mild COVID-19 (a few samples of this study predate the infection). Cell type and time point are not known. The material sequenced was PBMCs or a T cell subset sorted from them (not recorded which). The chain joins TRBV4-1 to TRBJ2-7; 7 nucleotides align to TRBD1. Written as DNA, the CDR3 is TGCGCCAGCAGCCAGGCGGACAGGAACGAGCAGTACGTC. Residues: CASSQADRNEQYV.